Given below is one TCR beta chain in context. What it recognizes is unknown. This sample was taken from a study of T cell responses to AZD1222 COVID-19 vaccine. Whole-study results and caveats: Reportedly, nearly half the spike-specific TCRs target unmutated variant regions.

Trimming pared 6 bases from V and 5 bases from J, leaving 14 bases between. This CDR3 is built from 14 residues. Per germline, CDR1 MDHEN and CDR2 SYDVKM. Measured with immunoSEQ multiplex PCR; TCRdb has only the in-frame clones, and not every one. Of roughly 170,000 clones detected, around 94% appear once; the ten largest clones hold roughly 1.7%. The clonotype was recovered from an adult who received the AZD1222 COVID-19 vaccine. The source was peripheral blood, collected 28 days after the second AZD1222 dose. V is TRBV28 and J is TRBJ1-5, with D uncertain. The CDR3 DNA follows: TGTGCCAGCAGCAGCCGGGCCCCACATCAGCCCCAGCATTTT. Amino acid sequence: CASSSRAPHQPQHF.